This is a list of T cell receptor beta chains from one sample in a study of shared clonotypes between healthy human individuals. The table came from immunoSEQ multiplex PCR; TCRdb's copy has only in-frame clones and leaves some out. The sample records about a million clones, roughly 77% being singletons. The material sequenced was memory CD4+ T cells from PBMCs. The origin of the receptors is a man aged 18-30 years in good health. Some clones in this sample may be carry-over from other donors' samples. The CDR3 runs from the conserved cysteine through the conserved F or W. D genes are given only for firm matches. Size tells how often a clone was seen (once, few, many) or the class of an expanded clone, and some rows leave it out.

V gene	clone size	J gene	D gene	CDR3 protein	CDR3 DNA
TRBV2	NA	TRBJ2-7	TRBD2	CASSGATSGRYEQYF	TGTGCCAGCAGTGGCGCGACTAGCGGGAGGTACGAGCAGTACTTC
TRBV19	NA	TRBJ1-5	NA	CASRYREHNQPQHF	TGTGCCAGCCGTTACAGGGAACACAATCAGCCCCAGCATTTT
TRBV5-1	NA	TRBJ2-5	NA	CASSFEGFRETQYF	TGCGCCAGCAGCTTCGAGGGATTTAGAGAGACCCAGTACTTC
TRBV28	NA	TRBJ1-2	TRBD1	CASRSPAGGSRYGYTF	TGTGCCAGCAGGAGCCCCGCAGGGGGCTCAAGGTATGGCTACACCTTC
TRBV2	NA	TRBJ2-7	NA	CASRSTNYEQYF	TGTGCCAGCAGATCCACAAACTACGAGCAGTACTTC
TRBV10-2	NA	TRBJ2-3	TRBD2	CATKGLAGTDTQYF	TGCGCCACTAAGGGACTAGCGGGAACAGATACGCAGTATTTT
TRBV5-6	NA	TRBJ2-7	TRBD2	CASSFYPSGTYEQYF	TGTGCCAGCAGCTTTTATCCTAGCGGAACGTACGAGCAGTACTTC
TRBV27	NA	TRBJ2-2	TRBD1	CASSLYYGTGMSGELFF	TGTGCCAGCAGTCTTTACTACGGGACAGGGATGTCTGGGGAGCTGTTTTTT
TRBV27	NA	TRBJ2-7	NA	CASRLDSNVGEQYF	TGTGCCAGCCGACTGGACTCGAACGTGGGCGAGCAGTACTTC
TRBV19	NA	TRBJ2-7	TRBD1	CASTPRGSSYEQYF	TGTGCCAGTACTCCCAGGGGGAGCTCCTACGAGCAGTACTTC
TRBV5-1	NA	TRBJ2-5	TRBD2	CASSFGTSSETQYF	TGCGCCAGCAGCTTTGGGACTAGCAGTGAGACCCAGTACTTC
TRBV4-3	NA	TRBJ2-3	TRBD2	CASSQGGSGSSTDTQYF	TGCGCCAGCAGCCAAGGGGGTAGCGGGAGTAGCACAGATACGCAGTATTTT
TRBV28	NA	TRBJ2-3	TRBD2	CASSSLAGGGTDTQYF	TGTGCCAGCAGTTCACTAGCGGGAGGAGGGACAGATACGCAGTATTTT
TRBV2	few	TRBJ2-2	TRBD1	CASSGTGVRDRELFF	TGTGCCAGCAGTGGTACAGGGGTGAGGGATCGGGAGCTGTTTTTT
TRBV5-5	NA	TRBJ1-5	NA	CASSLGGNSNQPQHF	TGTGCCAGCAGCTTGGGGGGGAATAGCAATCAGCCCCAGCATTTT
TRBV29-1	NA	TRBJ1-5	NA	CSVVFVSGSNQPQHF	TGCAGCGTTGTGTTCGTTTCGGGGAGCAATCAGCCCCAGCATTTT
TRBV25-1	NA	TRBJ1-2	NA	CASSHSVGRGYTF	TGTGCCAGCAGCCACTCCGTGGGTCGGGGCTACACCTTC
TRBV28	NA	TRBJ2-1	TRBD2	CASKGGRALSYNEQFF	TGTGCCAGCAAGGGCGGGAGGGCCCTCTCCTACAATGAGCAGTTCTTC
TRBV7-6	NA	TRBJ2-1	TRBD2	CASSLAPSGSRNEQFF	TGTGCCAGCAGCTTAGCCCCTAGCGGGAGTCGGAATGAGCAGTTCTTC
TRBV15	NA	TRBJ2-1	TRBD1	CATSPAYPGQGAAGGTYNEQFF	TGTGCCACCAGCCCCGCCTATCCGGGACAGGGGGCGGCGGGAGGGACCTACAATGAGCAGTTCTTC
TRBV7-9	NA	TRBJ2-1	NA	CASLPSGHGNEQFF	TGTGCCAGCCTACCCAGCGGGCACGGCAATGAGCAGTTCTTC
TRBV7-9	NA	TRBJ2-5	NA	CASSLVPGAGETQYF	TGTGCCAGCAGCTTAGTCCCGGGAGCGGGAGAGACCCAGTACTTC
TRBV5-1	NA	TRBJ2-3	NA	CASSLLAQTRSDTQYF	TGCGCCAGCAGCTTGTTGGCTCAAACGCGGTCAGATACGCAGTATTTT
TRBV2	NA	TRBJ2-5	NA	CASSVNGVRRTQYF	TGTGCCAGCAGTGTAAACGGAGTCCGACGGACCCAGTACTTC
TRBV19	NA	TRBJ2-7	NA	CASSTGTSYEQYF	TGTGCCAGTAGTACCGGAACCTCCTACGAGCAGTACTTC
TRBV15	NA	TRBJ2-1	NA	CATSRDISDNEQFF	TGTGCCACCAGCAGAGATATCTCCGACAATGAGCAGTTCTTC
TRBV27	NA	TRBJ2-3	NA	CASSLGDAADTQYF	TGTGCCAGCAGTTTAGGAGATGCGGCGGATACGCAGTATTTT
TRBV29-1	NA	TRBJ2-7	NA	CSVKGGSYEQYF	TGCAGCGTAAAAGGGGGCTCCTACGAGCAGTACTTC
TRBV13	NA	TRBJ2-2	NA	CASSAYSSAGTGELFF	TGTGCCAGCAGCGCCTATTCCTCCGCCGGCACCGGGGAGCTGTTTTTT
TRBV6-1	NA	TRBJ2-4	TRBD2	CASSGAGGEDIQYF	TGTGCCAGCAGTGGCGCGGGGGGCGAGGACATTCAGTACTTC
TRBV6-1	NA	TRBJ2-7	NA	CASSEKGKGGEQYF	TGTGCCAGCAGTGAAAAGGGGAAGGGTGGCGAGCAGTACTTC
TRBV7-9	NA	TRBJ1-3	NA	CASSFSGELIYF	TGTGCCAGCAGCTTTAGCGGGGAGCTCATATATTTT
TRBV18	NA	TRBJ2-7	TRBD2	CASSLSGRPYEQYF	TGTGCCAGCTCACTTAGCGGGAGGCCGTACGAGCAGTACTTC
TRBV7-9	NA	TRBJ1-5	NA	CASSVDGNQPQHF	TGTGCCAGCAGCGTGGACGGCAATCAGCCCCAGCATTTT
TRBV5-1	NA	TRBJ2-7	NA	CASSYPGTAGEQYF	TGCGCCAGCAGTTACCCGGGCACAGCGGGCGAGCAGTACTTC
TRBV5-1	NA	TRBJ2-7	TRBD2	CASSAGSGLANEQYF	TGCGCCAGCAGCGCCGGTTCCGGACTAGCCAACGAGCAGTACTTC
TRBV7-3	NA	TRBJ2-1	NA	CASSPPGRDEQFF	TGTGCCAGCAGCCCACCGGGTAGGGATGAGCAGTTCTTC
TRBV29-1	NA	TRBJ2-1	TRBD2	CSVVTSGRATFDEQFF	TGCAGCGTTGTCACTAGCGGGAGGGCCACGTTTGATGAGCAGTTCTTC
TRBV5-4	NA	TRBJ2-5	NA	CASSTNRGQETQYF	TGTGCCAGCAGCACAAACCGGGGCCAAGAGACCCAGTACTTC
TRBV30	NA	TRBJ2-3	TRBD2	CASTSGSGDTQYF	TGTGCCTCCACTAGCGGGAGTGGAGATACGCAGTATTTT
TRBV7-2	NA	TRBJ1-1	TRBD1	CASSPGTANTEAFF	TGTGCCAGCAGCCCGGGGACAGCTAACACTGAAGCTTTCTTT
TRBV9	NA	TRBJ2-3	TRBD1	CASGDFGGDRGVRGTQYF	TGTGCCAGCGGTGATTTCGGGGGGGACAGGGGAGTTCGTGGTACGCAGTATTTT
TRBV5-1	NA	TRBJ1-1	NA	CASSLALSNTEAFF	TGCGCCAGCAGCTTGGCCCTTTCGAACACTGAAGCTTTCTTT
TRBV29-1	NA	TRBJ2-3	NA	CSVEDSLLGTDTQYF	TGCAGCGTTGAAGATTCGTTGTTAGGCACAGATACGCAGTATTTT
TRBV6-5	NA	TRBJ2-2	NA	CASSYSGSGTGELFF	TGTGCCAGCAGTTACTCTGGCTCTGGCACCGGGGAGCTGTTTTTT
TRBV14	NA	TRBJ2-7	NA	CASSQSGYEQYF	TGTGCCAGCAGCCAATCAGGATACGAGCAGTACTTC
TRBV5-1	NA	TRBJ1-1	NA	CASSYDVRQRNTEAFF	TGCGCCAGCAGCTACGATGTTCGGCAGAGGAACACTGAAGCTTTCTTT
TRBV5-6	NA	TRBJ2-5	TRBD2	CASSFRASGSRETQYF	TGTGCCAGCAGCTTTAGGGCTAGCGGGAGTAGAGAGACCCAGTACTTC
TRBV28	once	TRBJ2-7	NA	CASWSKSSYEQYF	TGTGCCAGCTGGTCAAAGAGCTCCTACGAGCAGTACTTC
TRBV19	NA	TRBJ2-7	NA	CASSIFSTTYEQYF	TGTGCCAGTAGTATATTCTCCACTACCTACGAGCAGTACTTC
TRBV4-1	NA	TRBJ1-2	TRBD1	CASSERGTALNYGYTF	TGCGCCAGCAGCGAGAGGGGGACAGCCCTGAACTATGGCTACACCTTC
TRBV6-1	NA	TRBJ2-3	NA	CASSEVRGATDTQYF	TGTGCCAGCAGTGAAGTACGGGGGGCCACAGATACGCAGTATTTT
TRBV7-9	once	TRBJ1-2	NA	CASSLGGTLNGYTF	TGTGCCAGCAGCTTGGGAGGGACTCTCAATGGCTACACCTTC
TRBV5-1	NA	TRBJ2-2	TRBD2	CASSLATGTRDTGELLF	TGCGCCAGCAGCTTGGCTACCGGGACTAGGGACACCGGGGAGCTGCTTTTT
TRBV4-3	once	TRBJ2-1	TRBD1	CASSGQGSLSSYNEQFF	TGCGCCAGCAGCGGACAGGGGTCGTTGTCATCCTACAATGAGCAGTTCTTC